The present T cell receptor (beta chain) was sequenced within a study of cytomegalovirus exposure and HLA in healthy donors (dated 2017 in TCRdb). Regarding the study in general: An earlier analysis of about 560 of the donors reported 250 to 300 Gb of sequence data and 95 million to 140 million unique TCR beta sequences obtained from roughly 170 million T cells. An early release covering roughly 580 HLA-typed donors comprised 300 to 350 gigabases of sequencing data and 85 million to 100 million unique TCR sequences. The genetic ancestry cluster associated with self-reported Caucasian donors included about four fifths of the 350 to 500 genotyped donors. The study aimed to test whether cataloging public T cell receptors could reveal signatures of past pathogen exposure. Using immunosequencing, the study profiled T cell repertoires from 640 or so subjects and related those repertoires to cytomegalovirus serostatus. A separate validation cohort of roughly 120 different subjects was used in addition to the roughly 670-subject first cohort. The study combined high-throughput TCR immunosequencing, statistical association of individual TCRs with disease status, and machine learning to predict cytomegalovirus infection status. In a later analysis, previously published TCR beta repertoires from 670 or so donors were re-analyzed and high-resolution HLA genotyping was added so that TCR occurrence patterns could be studied. Rather than using new phenotypic data, the later analysis identified candidate immune exposures from TCR beta sequences and from how often those sequences occurred across donors. In an earlier analysis of 550 to 700 of the donors, high-throughput TCR beta sequencing was used to judge whether each TCR beta V gene segment behaved as functional or pseudogenic. Donor age, sex, ethnicity and CMV serostatus were compiled alongside the repertoire data. A later genetic analysis used genome-wide SNP genotypes for about three fifths of the roughly 700 donors, treating that subset as a discovery cohort. Every repertoire in the discovery cohort had been generated on one and the same sequencing platform. Both class I and class II loci were covered by HLA typing, at four-digit resolution. Typing coverage differed by locus: A, B, C, DRB1 and DQB1 were typed in roughly 620-630 donors, DQA1 in approximately 520, DPA1 in some 600, and DPB1 in 450 to 480. About five DR-DQ haplotypes were treated as single units for association and clustering because of strong linkage in the cohort. Across 398 genotyped donors of the cohort, an average of approximately 220,000 unique TCR beta nucleotide sequences per donor were sequenced, and 15% to 20% of those sequences were non-productive. General conclusions and limits of the study: An earlier analysis of 587 of the donors showed that most TCR beta V segments appeared in productive rearrangements either about 90% or about 30% of the time, which broadly matched IMGT annotations. Specific HLA alleles were associated with around 18,000 TCR beta sequences at a false discovery rate of 0.05 in a later analysis. A further reported finding was that TCR beta sequences accurately predicted the HLA-A and HLA-B alleles for most subjects in the first cohort. According to a later analysis, TCR association rates differed among HLA loci, with DRB1 alleles showing the most associated TCRs and HLA-C alleles showing the fewest. Presence/absence analyses assumed roughly uniform sequencing depth across donors, an assumption that may not hold. The cohort was sequenced for TCR beta chains only, and without alpha or paired-chain data the features that could be detected were limited. Most TCR sequences were observed very rarely across donors, whereas some public TCRs were present in many individuals. Because HLA typing was unavailable for some donors at each locus, only the typed subset was used in association tests. V-gene and J-gene trimming of TCR beta chains was associated with a missense DCLRE1C variant in a later genetic analysis, and the association was replicated in an independent cohort. Most CMV-associated TCR beta chains appeared to be HLA-restricted in a later analysis, and the HLA associations seemed to be driven largely by CMV exposure. The authors suggested that the approach could potentially be generalized to other disease states and immunological phenotypes. The classifier was reported to diagnose cytomegalovirus status with high specificity and sensitivity in both the original and validation cohorts. A cluster of highly shared sequence variants was judged likely to be a technical artifact of the sequencing pipeline. In vitro tests confirmed that a few of the cytomegalovirus-associated TCR beta chains recognize cytomegalovirus antigens. Compared with the approximately 670-donor mean, donors in an Asian-associated ancestry cluster had fewer N-insertions in productive TCRs, according to a later genetic analysis. In the study, about 150 TCR beta chains were listed as associated with cytomegalovirus. Immune exposure information for the cohort was limited to CMV serostatus. The 87-base-pair reads could not distinguish some IMGT-functional V segments, including TRBV6-2 and TRBV6-3, so those segments were excluded. Because counts were too low, 15 to 20 rarely observed V segments, including chromosome 9 orphons, were excluded from the earlier analysis of several hundred of the donors. According to a later analysis, parvovirus B19, influenza, CMV and Epstein-Barr virus appeared linked to several top co-occurrence clusters. When HLA alleles, especially DR and DQ, strongly co-occurred, attributing TCR associations to individual alleles was difficult. Linkage disequilibrium might explain the correlated functional status among segregating V segments, but an unknown experimental factor could not be excluded. In a later analysis, HLA-associated TCR beta chains showed more clonal expansion and lower generation probabilities than non-associated chains that were equally common.

Clipping removes 7 bases from V and 3 bases from J, with 8 as the unmatched junction base count. Reading from cysteine to phenylalanine, the CDR3 counts 13 amino acids. CDR3 DNA is the only sequence kept; it has 39 bases, read in frame from the first base. As encoded in the germline V gene (reference sequence), CDR1 is GTSNPN while CDR2 is SVGIG. This clone has only a few counts. Its binding antigen is unknown. Base qualities are not provided; no much larger clone lies one nucleotide away. The cohort consisted of 600 to 700 healthy bone marrow donors. At the time of sampling, all cohort members were nominally healthy, though unrecorded immune exposures were likely present. The donor was CMV seronegative and was included in the group of a few hundred seronegative cohort members. Every donor gave a peripheral blood sample, and the peripheral blood mononuclear cells from that sample were used for TCR beta sequencing. The Qiagen DNeasy Blood Extraction Kit was used to extract genomic DNA from the blood cell samples.

The method was the immunoSEQ multiplex PCR assay. For the multiplex PCR, a mixture combining 60 forward primers for TCR Vbeta segments and 13 reverse primers for TCR Jbeta segments was used. Amplification of the CDR3 region of rearranged TCR beta genes was performed with a multiplex PCR assay on genomic DNA. The amplified TCR beta libraries were sequenced on the Illumina HiSeq System as 87-base-pair reads. The paper's data handling went like this. Across the 500 to 700 repertoires, a later analysis counted roughly 84 million unique TCR beta chains, roughly 11 million of which were shared by at least two donors. A nearest-neighbor algorithm error-corrected the raw reads and collapsed the reads into unique sequences, merging closely related sequences to remove PCR and sequencing errors. V, D and J gene segments were assigned by aligning CDR3 sequences to IMGT reference sequences. For a sequence to be retained, a match of at least six nucleotides to both a V gene segment and a J gene segment was required. Rearrangements were called productive when the CDR3 lacked stop codons and stayed in frame with V and J; all others were non-productive. CDR3 was defined according to IMGT convention as the region running from the second conserved V-encoded cysteine to the conserved J-encoded phenylalanine. The earlier analysis of 550 to 650 of the donors excluded any sequence lacking an unambiguous match to a single V gene segment. An earlier analysis of about 600 of the donors called V segments functional above 56.7% productive rearrangements and segregating when the between-donor standard deviation exceeded 5%. To diagnose cytomegalovirus status from the catalog of TCR beta chain sequences, a statistical classification framework was built. In a later analysis, V and J genes were assigned by comparing TCR nucleotide sequences against IMGT/GENE-DB human TR gene sequences. The TCRdist pipeline was used in a later analysis to assign CDR3 sequences and most-parsimonious VDJ recombination scenarios. A later analysis defined each TCR beta chain by its CDR3 amino acid sequence plus V-gene family, and excluded reads lacking a unique V-gene family. A later analysis removed several hundred highly shared, low-generation-probability nucleotide sequences to deal with suspected cross-contamination and a sequencing artifact. For each public chain, a later analysis derived a clonal expansion index from normalized ranks of inferred template counts within each repertoire. In a later analysis, generation probabilities were computed with a VDJ recombination model fitted to out-of-frame rearrangements, and the resulting probabilities were checked against IGoR. In a later analysis, TCR-TCR, TCR-HLA and TCR-CMV co-occurrence was scored with hypergeometric tests, and a repertoire-size bias correction was applied to TCR pairs. False discovery rates were estimated in a later analysis by permuting HLA or CMV assignments 20 times. In a later analysis, co-occurring TCRs were grouped using DBSCAN, with TCRdist sequence similarity added in when clustering inside HLA-allele-positive subsets. Repertoires with fewer than 30,000 or more than 120,000 public chains were left out of co-occurrence clustering, as were a few repertoires with anomalous nucleotide sharing. Here the immuneACCESS table is served through TCRdb, limited to in-frame sequences with V and J called. Missing clones are a known gap in these copies; in checked studies unresolved V genes cover under half, and the rest lacks a known reason. The V and J calls and the clone size are those of that table, but D and trimming were determined from the DNA. For this sample there are 120,000 to 150,000 clones; approximately 57% appear just once. The ten largest clones capture around 1.9% of the sample.

The sequence derives from a male donor in good health and CMV-seronegative. Sequenced sample: PBMCs. The chain uses TRBV30 and TRBJ1-1; TRBD1 fits 7 bases in the junction. The CDR3 corresponds to CALEGAQDTEAFF. The DNA sequence reads TGTGCCTTGGAGGGGGCTCAGGACACTGAAGCTTTCTTT.